This TCR beta chain was recorded in a study of hypomethylating agent response in myelodysplastic syndrome. Background on the study: Of the myelodysplastic syndrome patients, several were male, 2 female. About five patients were non-responders, while roughly six showed complete response or hematologic improvement. TET2 mutation, the most common, occurred in about 45% of the 11 patients.

Under the authors' procedure: Roughly 1.8% of 150,000 to 200,000 clonotypes matched previously reported viral-epitope-specific VDJdb entries. The data were produced by immunoSEQ multiplex PCR, yet TCRdb's version contains in-frame clones alone and is incomplete. V and J calls and clone size are given by that table; D and trimming were obtained from the DNA. The sample contains 4,300 or so clones, over 75% of which appear only once. The CDR3 loop spans 14 amino acids. Germline CDR1 is MNHNS and CDR2 is SASEGT. V lost 3 bases to trimming and J lost 8 bases, with 11 bases between them. This TCR came from a human donor with myelodysplastic syndrome. The sample was bone marrow, taken before or after starting hypomethylating agent treatment for myelodysplastic syndrome (not recorded which). V gene TRBV6-1 combines with J gene TRBJ1-6; D is unresolved. CDR3 in DNA: TGTGCCAGCAGTGATATATGGGCGGATTCACCCCTCCACTTT. This encodes CASSDIWADSPLHF.